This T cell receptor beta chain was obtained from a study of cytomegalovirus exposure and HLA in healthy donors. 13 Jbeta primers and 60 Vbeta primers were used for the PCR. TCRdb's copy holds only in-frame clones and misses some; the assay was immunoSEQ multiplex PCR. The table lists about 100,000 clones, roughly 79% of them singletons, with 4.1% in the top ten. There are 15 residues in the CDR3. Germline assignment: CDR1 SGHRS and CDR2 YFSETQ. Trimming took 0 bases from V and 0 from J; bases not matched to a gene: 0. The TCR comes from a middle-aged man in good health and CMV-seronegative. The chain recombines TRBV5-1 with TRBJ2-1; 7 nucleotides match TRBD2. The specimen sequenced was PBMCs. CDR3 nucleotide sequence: TGCGCCAGCAGCTTGGGGACTAGCTCCTACAATGAGCAGTTCTTC. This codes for CASSLGTSSYNEQFF. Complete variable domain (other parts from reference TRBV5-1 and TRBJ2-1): KAGVTQTPRYLIKTRGQQVTLSCSPISGHRSVSWYQQTPGQGLQFLFEYFSETQRNKGNFPGRFSGRQFSNSRSEMNVSTLELGDSALYLCASSLGTSSYNEQFFGPGTRLTVL.